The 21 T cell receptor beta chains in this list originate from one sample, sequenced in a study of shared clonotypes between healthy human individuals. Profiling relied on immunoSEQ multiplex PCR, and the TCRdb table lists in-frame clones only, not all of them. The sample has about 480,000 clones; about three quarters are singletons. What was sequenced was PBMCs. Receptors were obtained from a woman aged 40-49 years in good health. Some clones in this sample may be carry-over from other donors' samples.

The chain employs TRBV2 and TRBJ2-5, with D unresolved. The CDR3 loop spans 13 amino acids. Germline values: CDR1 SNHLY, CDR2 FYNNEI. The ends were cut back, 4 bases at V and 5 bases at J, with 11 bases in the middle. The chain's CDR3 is CASSASFRETQYF. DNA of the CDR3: TGTGCCAGCAGTGCTTCGTTCAGGGAGACCCAGTACTTC.

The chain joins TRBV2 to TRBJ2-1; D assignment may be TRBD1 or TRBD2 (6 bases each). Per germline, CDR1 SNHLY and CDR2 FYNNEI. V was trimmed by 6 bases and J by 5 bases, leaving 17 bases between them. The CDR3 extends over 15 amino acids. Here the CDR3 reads CASSDGGTTNNEQFF. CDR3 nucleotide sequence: TGTGCCAGCAGCGATGGCGGGACAACTAACAATGAGCAGTTCTTC.

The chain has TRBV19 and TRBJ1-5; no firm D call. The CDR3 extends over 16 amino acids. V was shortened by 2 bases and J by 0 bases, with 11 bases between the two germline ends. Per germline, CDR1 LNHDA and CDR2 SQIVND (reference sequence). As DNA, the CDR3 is TGTGCCAGTAGTATATGGGGTTCTGGTAGCAATCAGCCCCAGCATTTT. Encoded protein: CASSIWGSGSNQPQHF.

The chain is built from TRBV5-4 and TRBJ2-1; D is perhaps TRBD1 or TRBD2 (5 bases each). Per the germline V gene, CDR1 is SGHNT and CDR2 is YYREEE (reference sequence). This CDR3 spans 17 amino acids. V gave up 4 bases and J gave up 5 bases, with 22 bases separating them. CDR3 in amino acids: CASSLPWPRDADNEQFF. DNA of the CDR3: TGTGCCAGCAGCCTCCCTTGGCCCCGGGACGCTGACAATGAGCAGTTCTTC.

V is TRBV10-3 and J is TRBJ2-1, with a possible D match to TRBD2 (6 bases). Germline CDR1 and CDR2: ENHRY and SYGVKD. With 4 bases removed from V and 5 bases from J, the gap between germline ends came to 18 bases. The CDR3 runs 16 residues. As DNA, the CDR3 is TGTGCCATCAGTGCCGCGAGGCCCCCGGGGGACAATGAGCAGTTCTTC. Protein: CAISAARPPGDNEQFF.

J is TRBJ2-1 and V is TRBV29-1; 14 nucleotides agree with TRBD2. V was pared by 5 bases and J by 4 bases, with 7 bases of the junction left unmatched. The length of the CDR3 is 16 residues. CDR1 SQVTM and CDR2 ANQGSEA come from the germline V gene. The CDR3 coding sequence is TGCAGCGTTCTTGGACTAGCGGGAGGAAGGTACAATGAGCAGTTCTTC. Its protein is CSVLGLAGGRYNEQFF.

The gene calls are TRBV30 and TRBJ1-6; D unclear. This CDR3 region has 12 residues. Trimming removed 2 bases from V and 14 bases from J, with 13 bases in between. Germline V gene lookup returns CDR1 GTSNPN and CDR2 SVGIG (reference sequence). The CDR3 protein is CAWSPGSGALHF. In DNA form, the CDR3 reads TGTGCCTGGAGTCCCGGGAGCGGTGCCCTCCACTTT.

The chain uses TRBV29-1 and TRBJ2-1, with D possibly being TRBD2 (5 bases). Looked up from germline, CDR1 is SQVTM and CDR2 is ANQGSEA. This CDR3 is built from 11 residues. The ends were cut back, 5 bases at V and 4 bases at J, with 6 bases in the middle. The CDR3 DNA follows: TGCAGCGTTCGGACTTACAATGAGCAGTTCTTC. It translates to CSVRTYNEQFF.

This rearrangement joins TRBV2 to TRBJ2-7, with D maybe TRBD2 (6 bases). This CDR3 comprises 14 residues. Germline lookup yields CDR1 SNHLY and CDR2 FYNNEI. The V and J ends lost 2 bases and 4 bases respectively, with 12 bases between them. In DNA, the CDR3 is TGTGCCAGCAGTGAACGGGTGGGGGGATACGAGCAGTACTTC. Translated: CASSERVGGYEQYF.

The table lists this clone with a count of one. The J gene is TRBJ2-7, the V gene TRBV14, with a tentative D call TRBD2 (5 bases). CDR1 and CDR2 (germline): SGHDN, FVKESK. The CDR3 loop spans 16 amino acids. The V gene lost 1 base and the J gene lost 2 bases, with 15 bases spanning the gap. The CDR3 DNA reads TGTGCCAGCAGCCAAGGTCATCAGCGGAGCACCTACGAGCAGTACTTC. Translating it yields CASSQGHQRSTYEQYF.

CDR3 coding DNA: TGTGCCAGCAGCGGGGCTTCCTACGAGCAGTACTTC. Translation gives CASSGASYEQYF. V gene TRBV11-3 combines with J gene TRBJ2-7; D perhaps matches TRBD1 (5 bases). The V gene lost 5 bases and the J gene lost 1 base, with 6 bases spanning the gap. Germline V gives CDR1 SGHNT, CDR2 YENEEA. The CDR3 spans 12 residues.

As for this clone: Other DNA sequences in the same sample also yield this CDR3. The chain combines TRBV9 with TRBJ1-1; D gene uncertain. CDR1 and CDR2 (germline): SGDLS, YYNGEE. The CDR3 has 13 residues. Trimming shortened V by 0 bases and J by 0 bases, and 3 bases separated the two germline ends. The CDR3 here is CASSVELNTEAFF. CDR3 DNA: TGTGCCAGCAGCGTAGAGTTGAACACTGAAGCTTTCTTT.

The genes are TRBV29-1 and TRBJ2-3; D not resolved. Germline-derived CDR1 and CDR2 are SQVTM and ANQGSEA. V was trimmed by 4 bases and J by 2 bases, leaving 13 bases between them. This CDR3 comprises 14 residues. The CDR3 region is CSVGGRPFTDTQYF. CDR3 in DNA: TGCAGCGTTGGTGGGCGACCTTTCACAGATACGCAGTATTTT.

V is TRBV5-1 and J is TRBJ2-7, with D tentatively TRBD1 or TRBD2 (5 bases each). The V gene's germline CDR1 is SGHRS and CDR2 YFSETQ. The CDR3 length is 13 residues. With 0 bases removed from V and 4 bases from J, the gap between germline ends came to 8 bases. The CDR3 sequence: CASSLDGGYEQYF. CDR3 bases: TGCGCCAGCAGCTTGGATGGGGGATACGAGCAGTACTTC.

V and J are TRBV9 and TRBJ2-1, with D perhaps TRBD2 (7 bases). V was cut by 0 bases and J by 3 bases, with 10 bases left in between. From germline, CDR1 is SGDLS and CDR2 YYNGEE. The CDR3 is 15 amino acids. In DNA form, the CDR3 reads TGTGCCAGCAGCGTAGAGGGGGACTACTACAATGAGCAGTTCTTC. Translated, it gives CASSVEGDYYNEQFF.

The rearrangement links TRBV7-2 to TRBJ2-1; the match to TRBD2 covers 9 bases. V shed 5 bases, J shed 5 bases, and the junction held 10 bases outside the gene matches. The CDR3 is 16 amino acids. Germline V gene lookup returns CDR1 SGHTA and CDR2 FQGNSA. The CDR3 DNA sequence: TGTGCCAGCAGCCCCAGACTAGCGGAAATACACAATGAGCAGTTCTTC. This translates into CASSPRLAEIHNEQFF.

The CDR3 DNA follows: TGTGCCAGCAGCTTAGGGCTACTCCAAGAGACCCAGTACTTC. Protein sequence: CASSLGLLQETQYF. This chain uses TRBV7-7 with TRBJ2-5, with D uncertain. The CDR3 runs 14 residues. Between the trimmed V and J ends, which lost 1 base and 1 base, there was a span of 7 bases. Germline CDR1 is SSHAT and CDR2 is FNYEAQ (reference sequence).

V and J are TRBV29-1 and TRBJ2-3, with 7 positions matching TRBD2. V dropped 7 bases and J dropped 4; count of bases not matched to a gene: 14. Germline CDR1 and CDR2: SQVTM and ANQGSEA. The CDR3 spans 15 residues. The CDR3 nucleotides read TGCAGCGGGGTGCTCGGCGGGAGTGTCGCAGATACGCAGTATTTT. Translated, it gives CSGVLGGSVADTQYF.

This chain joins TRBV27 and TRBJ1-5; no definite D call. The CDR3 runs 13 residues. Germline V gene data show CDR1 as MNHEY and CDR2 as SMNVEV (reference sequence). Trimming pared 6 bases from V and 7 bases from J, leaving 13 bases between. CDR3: CASSLHWEQPQHF. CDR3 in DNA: TGTGCCAGCAGCCTACACTGGGAGCAGCCCCAGCATTTT.

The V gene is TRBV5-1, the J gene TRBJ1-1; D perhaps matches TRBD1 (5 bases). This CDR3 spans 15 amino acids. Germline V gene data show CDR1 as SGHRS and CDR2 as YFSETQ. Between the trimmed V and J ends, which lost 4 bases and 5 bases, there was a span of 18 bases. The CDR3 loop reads CASSQGDSKRTEAFF. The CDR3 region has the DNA TGCGCCAGCAGCCAAGGGGATTCGAAGCGGACTGAAGCTTTCTTT.

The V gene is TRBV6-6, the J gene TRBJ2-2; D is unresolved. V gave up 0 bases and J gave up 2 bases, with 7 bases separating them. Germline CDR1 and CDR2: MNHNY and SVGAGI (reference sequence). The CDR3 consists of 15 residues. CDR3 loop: CASSYSPINTGELFF. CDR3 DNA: TGTGCCAGCAGTTACTCCCCGATCAACACCGGGGAGCTGTTTTTT.